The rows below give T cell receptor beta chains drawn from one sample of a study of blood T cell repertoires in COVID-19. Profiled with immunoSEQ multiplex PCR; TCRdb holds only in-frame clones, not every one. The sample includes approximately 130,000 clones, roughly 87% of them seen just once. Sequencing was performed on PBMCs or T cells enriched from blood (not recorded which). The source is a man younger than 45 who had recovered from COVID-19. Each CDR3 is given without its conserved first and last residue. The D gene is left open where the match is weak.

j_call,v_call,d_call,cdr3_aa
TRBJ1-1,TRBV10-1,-,ASSFPHRVTTEAF
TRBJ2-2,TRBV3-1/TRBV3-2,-,ASSRRPAGASGELF
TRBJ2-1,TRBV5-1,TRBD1,ASSPGTGVSYNEQF
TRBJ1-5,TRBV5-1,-,ASSLAGRSNQPQH
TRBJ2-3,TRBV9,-,ASSVGTLTDTQY
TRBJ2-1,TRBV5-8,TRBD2,ASSPRTSGGVYNEQF
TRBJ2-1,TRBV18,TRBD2,ASFPGGEQF
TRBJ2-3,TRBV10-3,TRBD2,ATSGGGTDTQY
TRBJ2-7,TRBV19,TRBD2,ASSIGPGGPSYEQY
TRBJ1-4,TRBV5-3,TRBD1,ARSLEPGQGATNEKLF
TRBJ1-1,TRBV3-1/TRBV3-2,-,ASSQSGSGTEAF
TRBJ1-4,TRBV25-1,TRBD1,ASSEYSGGSDEKLF
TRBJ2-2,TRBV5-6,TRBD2,ASSFPQRGGHSTGELF
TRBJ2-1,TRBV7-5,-,ARSPGLAGGPSSYNEQF
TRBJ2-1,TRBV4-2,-,ASSFGHSNEQF
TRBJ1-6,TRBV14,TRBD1,ASSQVQGFYNSPLH
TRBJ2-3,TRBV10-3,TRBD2,AISEPLGSGGRADTQY
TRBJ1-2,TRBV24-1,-,ATSGTVYGYT
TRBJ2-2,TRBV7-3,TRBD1,ASSTKPGQTAGELF
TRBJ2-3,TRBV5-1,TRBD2,ASSRLAGRTSTDTQY
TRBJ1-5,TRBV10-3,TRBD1,AISDTGVNQPQH
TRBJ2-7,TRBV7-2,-,ASSPDSNLNSEQY
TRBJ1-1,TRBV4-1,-,ASSQDLITGNTEAF
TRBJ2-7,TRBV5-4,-,ASSPSGQGNHD
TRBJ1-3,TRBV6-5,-,ASSYERGNTIY
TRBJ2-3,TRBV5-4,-,ASSRHDLSTDTQY
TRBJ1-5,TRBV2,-,ASSEARESNQPQH
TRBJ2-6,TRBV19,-,ASSHRVSGANVLT
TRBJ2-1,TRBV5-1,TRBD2,ASSLVSSGNYNEQF
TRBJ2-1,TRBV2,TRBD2,ASSDDSGRYGNEQF
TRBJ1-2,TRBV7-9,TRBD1,ASTPGQGNYGYT
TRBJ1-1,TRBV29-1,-,SVYKNTEAF
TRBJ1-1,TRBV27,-,ASTSGFGNTEAF
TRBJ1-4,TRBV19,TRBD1,ASSMGQTPNEKLF
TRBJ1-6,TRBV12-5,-,ASGLVLDRSGTPLH
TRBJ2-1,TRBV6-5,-,ASSFLGREQF
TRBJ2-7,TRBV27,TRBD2,ASRQAGAPSYEQY
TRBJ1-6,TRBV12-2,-,ASRHHHAIRQPLH
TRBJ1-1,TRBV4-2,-,ASSLSVTNTEAF
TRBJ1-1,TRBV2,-,ASRIFSRYTEAF
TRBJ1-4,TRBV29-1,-,SVRTVGDGKLF
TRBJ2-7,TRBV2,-,ASSWPRDGSLLTYEQY
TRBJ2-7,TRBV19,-,ASSRFRRPYEQY
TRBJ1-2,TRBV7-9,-,ASSPPSAGSVVGYT
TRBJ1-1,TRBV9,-,ASSVAGYPEAF
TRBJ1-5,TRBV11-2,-,ASSLSLEGQPQH
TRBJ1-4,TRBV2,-,ASRYDLGSGKLF
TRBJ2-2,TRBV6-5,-,ASSYPDSPGELF
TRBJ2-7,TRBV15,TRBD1,ATSRDPGQGYEQY
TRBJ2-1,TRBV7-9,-,ASSPARGRHNEQF
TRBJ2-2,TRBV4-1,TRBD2,ASSQDPLAGGPGTGELF
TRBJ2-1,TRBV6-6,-,ASSPGSSDKSSYNEQF
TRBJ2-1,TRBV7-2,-,ASSLQRWGVEQF
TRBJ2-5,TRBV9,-,ASSVRGARETQY
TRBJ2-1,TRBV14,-,ASSQGTAYNEQF
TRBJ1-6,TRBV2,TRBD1,ASSPGQGGSPLH
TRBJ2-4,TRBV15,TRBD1,ATSREFGQGVAIQY